Sequencing of this T cell receptor (beta chain) was carried out in a study of T-cell memory formation after mild COVID-19. This clonotype has just a few counts. The antigen is undetermined. Whole-study results and caveats: Pre-infection memory contained some responding clones, which suggested that cross-reactive memory had joined. Clones contracting day 15 to 85 were balanced CD4/CD8; later expanders leaned CD4+.

One entry per CDR3 protein results from TCRdb running MiXCR on the 5' RACE reads. The sample has about 470,000 distinct CDR3 sequences; 15% to 20% are singletons. The CDR3 totals 15 residues. CDR1 and CDR2 (germline): SGHAT, FQNNGV. V lost 4 bases and J lost 2; bases outside the gene matches: 4. The sequencing input was PBMCs or a T cell subset sorted from them (not recorded which). The origin of this receptor is an adult woman who had mild COVID-19 (a few samples of this study predate the infection). Cell type and time point are not known. The chain carries TRBV11-2 and TRBJ1-2; 10 bases map to TRBD1. CDR3 DNA sequence: TGTGCCAGCAGCTGGAAGGGACAGGGGAACTATGGCTACACCTTC. Its protein product is CASSWKGQGNYGYTF.